This TCR beta chain was recovered during a study of cytomegalovirus exposure and HLA in healthy donors. Use of 60 Vbeta and 13 Jbeta primers characterized the PCR. Profiling relied on immunoSEQ multiplex PCR, and the TCRdb table lists in-frame clones only, not all of them. The sample consists of under 250,000 clones, roughly three quarters of them appearing once. With V trimmed by 4 bases and J by 3 bases, 4 bases remained unmatched. This CDR3 is 15 amino acids long. The germline CDR1 and CDR2 sequences are MNHEY and SMNVEV (reference sequence). Sequencing input: PBMCs. The rearrangement joins TRBV27 to TRBJ2-7, with TRBD2 matching 12 bases. This clonotype was sampled from a man in his fifties or sixties in good health and CMV-seronegative. The CDR3 region has the DNA TGTGCCAGCAGTTCCCTAGCGGGAGGGCTCTACGAGCAGTACTTC. It codes for CASSSLAGGLYEQYF.